This TCR beta chain is drawn from a study of OX40 agonist ivuxolimab in advanced cancers. In terms of the full investigation: Ivuxolimab was a fully human IgG2 agonistic monoclonal antibody targeting the costimulatory receptor OX40 (CD134). Intravenous ivuxolimab was administered to patients every 2 weeks at six dose levels: 0.01, 0.1, 0.3, 1.5, 3 and 10 mg/kg. Prior anti-PD-1, anti-PD-L1 or anti-CTLA-4 therapy was permitted, and checkpoint inhibitors had been received by about 44% of dose-escalation patients. The paper describes the monotherapy dose-escalation part (N = 52 patients) of the phase I trial of ivuxolimab. Of the 50 to 55 patients in dose escalation, about 20 had hepatocellular carcinoma, roughly 15 had melanoma, 9 had renal cell carcinoma and 9 had head and neck cancer. In the dose-escalation cohort, roughly 82% of patients were male, and the mean age was 60 years with a range of about 20 to 90. Peripheral TCRbeta sequencing was intended to test whether TCR sequence diversity was altered and clonal T-cell expansion was caused by ivuxolimab. Partial responses were achieved by three dose-escalation patients, of whom one had hepatocellular carcinoma and two had cutaneous melanoma.

Genomic DNA was extracted from sorted cells for sequencing of the TCRbeta CDR3 region. The immunoSEQ Assay was used to sequence the TCRbeta CDR3 regions. In its TCRdb copy, this immuneACCESS table keeps in-frame sequences only and misses some clones. Where compared with another copy, unresolved V genes explain less than half of these, and the others have no known cause. The sample profile shows just under 65,000 clones; roughly four fifths of them were found once. About 9.4% of the sample goes to the ten largest clones. Study-wide conclusions, independent of this receptor: At doses of 0.1 to 3.0 mg/kg, clonal expansion of both CD4+ and CD8+ blood T cells was observed from baseline to week 6. Low levels of normalized T-cell clonal expansion were also seen in some nonresponding patients. After ivuxolimab, CD8+ T cells had more expanded clones than CD4+ T cells on average. The antigen specificity of the clonally expanded peripheral T cells was not determined. Partial responders in the 0.1-3.0 mg/kg groups had among the lowest normalized peripheral clonal expansion, especially among CD8+ T cells.

The cysteine opens and the phenylalanine closes a CDR3 of 15 amino acids. Only the CDR3 region is kept as DNA, spanning 45 bases read in frame from base 1. According to the germline V gene, CDR1 reads LGHNA and CDR2 reads YNFKEQ. Trimming takes 2 bases from V and 3 bases from J, and the germline ends sit 13 bases apart. This clone was seen a handful of times. The antigen this receptor binds is unknown. No per-base quality is available; no much larger clone lies one base away. The trial excluded patients who had a history of autoimmune disease or were on systemic immunosuppression. Peripheral blood for TCR sequencing was collected from all dose cohorts at baseline, on cycle 4 day 1, and on cycle 7 day 1. Samples were obtained from an open-label, multicenter, first-in-human phase I dose-escalation trial of ivuxolimab. Adults with locally advanced or metastatic melanoma, renal cell, hepatocellular, or head and neck squamous cell carcinoma were enrolled in the trial. Before TCR sequencing, CD4+ T cells and CD8+ T cells from peripheral blood were sorted into separate populations.

This TCR came from an adult with an advanced solid tumor such as melanoma, head and neck, liver or kidney cancer. The V and J genes are TRBV4-2 and TRBJ1-1, and the D gene may be TRBD1, 5 bases matching. This sample comprised CD4+ or CD8+ T cells sorted from blood, obtained in a trial of the OX40 agonist ivuxolimab. The encoded CDR3 is CASSQNRRKDTEAFF. The sequence in DNA is TGTGCCAGCAGCCAAAACAGGAGAAAGGACACTGAAGCTTTCTTT.